The T cell receptor (beta chain) under discussion was sequenced for a study of metastatic and nonmetastatic thyroid tumors. Looking at the study overall: From malignant and benign thyroid patients, repertoires in blood and in tumor or nodule tissue were compared.

Among the patients, none had received any treatment before thyroid surgery. Through MiXCR, TCRdb re-clonotyped the PCR reads. The table shows under 20,000 clones, with roughly 17% occurring only once. Germline CDR1 and CDR2: SGHAT and FQNNGV. This CDR3 contains 12 residues. V was clipped by 5 bases and J by 9 bases, with 11 bases between them. In this sample, this clone turned up many times. The V call is TRBV11-2, the J call TRBJ2-1; tentative D call: TRBD1 (6 bases). The receptor was isolated from a male donor with papillary thyroid cancer or a benign thyroid nodule (not recorded which). Some clones in this sample may be carry-over from other donors' samples. What was sequenced was blood. The CDR3, as DNA: TGTGCCAGCAGCCAGGGGTACGGTGAGCAGTTCTTC. Protein product: CASSQGYGEQFF. The full variable domain, with the rest looked up from reference TRBV11-2 and TRBJ2-1, is EAGVAQSPRYKIIEKRQSVAFWCNPISGHATLYWYQQILGQGPKLLIQFQNNGVVDDSQLPKDRFSAERLKGVDSTLKIQPAKLEDSAVYLCASSQGYGEQFFGPGTRLTVL.